This passage covers 27 T cell receptor beta chains from one sample sequenced in a study of blood T cell repertoires in COVID-19. Only in-frame clones appear in the TCRdb table, and some are missing; sequencing was by immunoSEQ multiplex PCR. The sample contains around 26,000 clones, around 92% of which appear only once. What was sequenced was peripheral blood. These receptor sequences come from a human donor in a cohort sampled during active COVID-19.

The chain uses TRBV18 and TRBJ1-5; TRBD1 matches 7 bases. Germline V gene sequence: CDR1 KGHSH, CDR2 LQKENI. The CDR3 runs 16 residues. V trimming: 0 bases; J trimming: 0 bases; junction bases outside the gene matches: 2. CDR3 sequence (DNA): TGTGCCAGCTCACCACCCGGGACAGCTAGCAATCAGCCCCAGCATTTT. Its protein product is CASSPPGTASNQPQHF.

J is TRBJ1-2 and V is TRBV7-2; 10 positions match TRBD1. There are 16 residues in the CDR3. Germline V CDR1 and CDR2: SGHTA, FQGNSA. The ends lost 1 base at V and 1 base at J; junction bases unmatched: 3. The CDR3 protein is CASSLVGDRGNYGYTF. The CDR3 DNA reads TGTGCCAGCAGCTTAGTAGGGGACAGGGGTAACTATGGCTACACCTTC.

The rearrangement links TRBV7-2 to TRBJ2-5, with 9 bases lining up with TRBD1. The trim removed 3 bases at V and 4 bases at J, leaving 3 bases unmatched. The germline V gene has CDR1 SGHTA and CDR2 FQGNSA. CDR3 size: 14 residues. The CDR3 sequence is CASSFQTGGETQYF. The CDR3 DNA reads as TGTGCCAGCAGCTTTCAGACAGGGGGAGAGACCCAGTACTTC.

This clone came up once. The chain has TRBV3-1 (or the pseudogene TRBV3-2) and TRBJ2-1; the match to TRBD1 covers 8 bases. Trimming cost V 6 bases and J 8 bases; bases outside gene matches: 6. The CDR3 runs 13 residues. CDR1 is LGHDT, CDR2 YNNKEL, per germline (reference sequence). CDR3 loop: CASSPTGVYEQFF. CDR3 DNA sequence: TGTGCCAGCAGTCCGACAGGGGTTTATGAGCAGTTCTTC.

The V gene is TRBV7-9, the J gene TRBJ1-6; D is possibly TRBD1 (5 bases). The CDR3 has 17 residues. Germline CDR1 reads SEHNR; CDR2 reads FQNEAQ (reference sequence). Trimming took off 1 base at V and 2 bases at J, with 12 bases between the two ends. CDR3 sequence reads: CASSLGGATAYNSPLHF. The CDR3 DNA sequence: TGTGCCAGCAGCTTAGGTGGGGCCACAGCCTATAATTCACCCCTCCACTTT.

J is TRBJ2-1 and V is TRBV6-6; maybe TRBD1 (5 bases). Deletions cut 6 bases from V and 3 bases from J, with 15 bases between. Per germline, CDR1 MNHNY and CDR2 SVGAGI (reference sequence). The CDR3 runs to 15 residues. The CDR3 DNA follows: TGTGCCAGCAGATTGGGCAGGGCGAGCTACAATGAGCAGTTCTTC. Amino acids: CASRLGRASYNEQFF.

This rearrangement joins TRBV19 to TRBJ2-7, with 7 bases aligning to TRBD1. CDR3 length: 14 amino acids. V shed 5 bases and J 4 bases; nucleotides not matched to a gene: 8. Per germline, CDR1 LNHDA and CDR2 SQIVND (reference sequence). CDR3: CASSARTGRYEQYF. DNA for the CDR3: TGTGCCAGTAGTGCCAGGACAGGTCGGTACGAGCAGTACTTC.

The V gene is TRBV9, the J gene TRBJ2-1; 11 bases fit TRBD2. CDR3 size: 16 residues. V lost 4 bases and J lost 4; bases outside the gene matches: 7. Per the germline V gene, CDR1 is SGDLS and CDR2 is YYNGEE. The CDR3 loop is CASSPSGTSGYNEQFF. The DNA for the CDR3 is TGTGCCAGCAGCCCTTCCGGGACTAGCGGATACAATGAGCAGTTCTTC.

The J gene is TRBJ2-1, the V gene TRBV5-4, with 11 bases matching TRBD2. The CDR3 length is 15 residues. Germline loops: CDR1 SGHNT, CDR2 YYREEE (reference sequence). Germline trimming cut 4 bases from V and 8 bases from J; bases unmatched to any gene: 8. CDR3 DNA: TGTGCCAGCAGCCCCACTAGCGGGAGTTGGGATGAGCAGTTCTTC. As protein: CASSPTSGSWDEQFF.

V gene TRBV15 combines with J gene TRBJ1-4, with D perhaps matching TRBD1 (5 bases). There are 16 residues in the CDR3. Germline V gives CDR1 LNHNV, CDR2 YYDKDF (reference sequence). Trimming pared 0 bases from V and 0 bases from J, leaving 8 bases between. The CDR3, as DNA: TGTGCCACCAGCAGAGATAAGACAGCAACTAATGAAAAACTGTTTTTT. Translation: CATSRDKTATNEKLFF. Together with reference TRBV15 and TRBJ1-4, the CDR3 gives the full variable domain: DAMVIQNPRYQVTQFGKPVTLSCSQTLNHNVMYWYQQKSSQAPKLLFHYYDKDFNNEADTPDNFQSRRPNTSFCFLDIRSPGLGDTAMYLCATSRDKTATNEKLFFGSGTQLSVL.

The rearrangement links TRBV3-1 (or the pseudogene TRBV3-2) to TRBJ1-1; 10 bases map to TRBD1. V gave up 4 bases and J gave up 8 bases; unmatched junction bases: 13. Germline loops: CDR1 LGHDT, CDR2 YNNKEL (reference sequence). The CDR3 runs to 16 residues. The CDR3, as DNA: TGTGCCAGCAGCCCGGGACAGGGGAGGAGAGCGACCGAAGCTTTCTTT. Translating gives CASSPGQGRRATEAFF.

This clone was seen a single time. The chain recombines TRBV7-9 with TRBJ1-3; D might be TRBD1 (6 bases). This CDR3 contains 17 residues. Trimming removed 2 bases from V and 3 bases from J, with 17 bases in between. Germline V gene lookup returns CDR1 SEHNR and CDR2 FQNEAQ (reference sequence). DNA of the CDR3: TGTGCCAGCAGCTTACCTTTCCAGGGGATATTTGGAAACACCATATATTTT. Translating gives CASSLPFQGIFGNTIYF.

The chain carries TRBV2 and TRBJ2-1; TRBD2 agrees at 11 bases. Germline V lookup: CDR1 SNHLY, CDR2 FYNNEI. The V gene end was trimmed by 7 bases and the J gene end by 7 bases; junction bases not matched to a gene: 9. The CDR3 contains 15 residues. The CDR3 spells CASTTTSGNINEQFF. As DNA, the CDR3 is TGTGCCAGCACTACGACTAGCGGGAATATTAATGAGCAGTTCTTC.

The chain links TRBV5-6 to TRBJ2-2, with 7 bases identical to TRBD2. The germline V gene has CDR1 SGHDT and CDR2 YYEEEE. V lost 3 bases to trimming and J lost 4 bases; unmatched junction nucleotides: 6. This CDR3 has 15 residues. The CDR3 DNA sequence: TGTGCCAGCAGCTCCGGGGGGTTGGGCACCGGGGAGCTGTTTTTT. It specifies CASSSGGLGTGELFF. Variable domain in full (rest from reference TRBV5-6 and TRBJ2-2): DAGVTQSPTHLIKTRGQQVTLRCSPKSGHDTVSWYQQALGQGPQFIFQYYEEEERQRGNFPDRFSGHQFPNYSSELNVNALLLGDSALYLCASSSGGLGTGELFFGEGSRLTVL.

The genes are TRBV2 and TRBJ1-6; D gene ambiguous. CDR1 and CDR2 from the germline V gene are SNHLY and FYNNEI. V was trimmed by 10 bases and J by 1 base, leaving 20 bases between them. The CDR3 length is 17 residues. CDR3 loop: CAIRASSGRSYNSPLHF. The CDR3 DNA reads TGTGCCATTCGGGCCTCCTCGGGAAGGTCCTATAATTCACCCCTCCACTTT.

This chain uses TRBV19 with TRBJ1-5; D unresolved. This CDR3 comprises 13 residues. Germline V gene sequence: CDR1 LNHDA, CDR2 SQIVND (reference sequence). V shed 9 bases and J shed 3 bases, with 12 bases lying between them. The CDR3 region has the DNA TGTGCCAGCAGTCGGAGGGTCAATCAGCCCCAGCATTTT. It translates to CASSRRVNQPQHF.

The chain carries TRBV3-1 (or the pseudogene TRBV3-2) and TRBJ2-7, with a weak D call TRBD2 (5 bases). Germline CDR1 and CDR2: LGHDT and YNNKEL (reference sequence). V gave up 1 base and J gave up 7 bases, with 11 bases separating them. The CDR3 is made up of 13 amino acids. This chain's CDR3 is CASSQGTPGEQYF. The CDR3 DNA sequence: TGTGCCAGCAGCCAAGGGACTCCGGGGGAGCAGTACTTC.

The chain uses TRBV25-1 and TRBJ2-2, with a weak D call TRBD2 (6 bases). The CDR3 extends over 15 amino acids. CDR1 and CDR2 (germline): MGHDK, SYGVNS. The V and J ends lost 5 bases and 6 bases respectively, with 16 bases between them. The CDR3 spells CASSLSYPGAGELFF. CDR3 sequence (DNA): TGTGCCAGCAGTTTGTCATACCCGGGGGCCGGGGAGCTGTTTTTT.

The chain is built from TRBV19 and TRBJ1-3; the D gene is possibly TRBD1 (5 bases). From germline, CDR1 is LNHDA and CDR2 SQIVND (reference sequence). V lost 4 bases, J lost 2 bases, and 12 bases lay in between. The CDR3 length is 15 residues. The chain's CDR3 is CASSRGGVAGNTIYF. For the CDR3, the DNA is TGTGCCAGTAGTAGGGGAGGGGTGGCTGGAAACACCATATATTTT.

This clone showed up just a few times. The rearrangement uses TRBV19 and TRBJ2-2; a possible D gene is TRBD1 (6 bases). Germline CDR1 is LNHDA and CDR2 is SQIVND (reference sequence). CDR3 size: 13 residues. Deletions cut 3 bases from V and 10 bases from J, with 12 bases between. CDR3 sequence reads: CASSIKPGQELFF. CDR3 bases: TGTGCCAGTAGTATTAAACCGGGACAGGAGCTGTTTTTT.

The chain recombines TRBV19 with TRBJ2-7, with D perhaps TRBD1 (5 bases). This CDR3 is 14 amino acids long. The germline CDR1 and CDR2 sequences are LNHDA and SQIVND (reference sequence). V was trimmed by 7 bases and J by 4 bases, leaving 17 bases between them. CDR3 loop: CASTPMAGLYEQYF. CDR3 coding DNA: TGTGCCAGTACCCCTATGGCAGGGTTGTACGAGCAGTACTTC.

The chain uses TRBV7-2 and TRBJ2-1; D gene uncertain. The CDR3 is 15 amino acids. Germline-derived CDR1 and CDR2 are SGHTA and FQGNSA. V shed 1 base and J shed 3 bases, with 10 bases lying between them. This CDR3 reads CASSLGGADYNEQFF. CDR3 DNA: TGTGCCAGCAGCTTAGGCGGAGCCGACTACAATGAGCAGTTCTTC.

The chain is built from TRBV7-9 and TRBJ1-1; D might be TRBD1 (6 bases). Germline V CDR1 and CDR2: SEHNR, FQNEAQ (reference sequence). Trimming took off 5 bases at V and 5 bases at J, with 12 bases between the two ends. There are 13 residues in the CDR3. CDR3 sequence reads: CASSLRGGTEAFF. DNA of the CDR3: TGTGCCAGCAGCCTCAGGGGAGGGACTGAAGCTTTCTTT.

J is TRBJ1-1 and V is TRBV19; D uncertain. Germline assignment: CDR1 LNHDA and CDR2 SQIVND (reference sequence). This CDR3 spans 14 amino acids. V gave up 3 bases and J gave up 1 base, with 9 bases separating them. CDR3 sequence reads: CASSIQATNTEAFF. DNA for the CDR3: TGTGCCAGTAGTATTCAGGCGACGAACACTGAAGCTTTCTTT.

V and J are TRBV7-8 and TRBJ1-1; D gene uncertain. The CDR3 loop spans 13 amino acids. Per the germline V gene, CDR1 is SGHVS and CDR2 is FQNEAQ. Trimming cost V 3 bases and J 2 bases, with 7 bases left between them. As DNA, the CDR3 is TGTGCCAGCAGCTTGACATTAAACACTGAAGCTTTCTTT. It encodes CASSLTLNTEAFF.

The chain carries TRBV30 and TRBJ2-6, with D possibly matching TRBD1 (5 bases). The CDR3 has 16 amino acids. Germline lookup yields CDR1 GTSNPN and CDR2 SVGIG (reference sequence). Trimming removed 5 bases at V and 0 bases at J, with 14 bases between. In DNA, the CDR3 is TGTGCCTGGGGCCCAGGACACAACTCTGGGGCCAACGTCCTGACTTTC. This gives the protein CAWGPGHNSGANVLTF.

The rearrangement uses TRBV29-1 and TRBJ2-2; 8 nucleotides match TRBD2. The V and J ends lost 7 bases and 7 bases, in that order; junction bases with no gene match: 11. CDR3 length: 14 residues. Germline-derived CDR1 and CDR2 are SQVTM and ANQGSEA. CDR3 sequence reads: CSATGGLSIGELFF. The CDR3 nucleotides are TGCAGCGCAACGGGAGGGTTGTCGATCGGGGAGCTGTTTTTT.